The rows below give T cell receptor beta chains drawn from one sample of a study of T cell repertoires in cytomegalovirus infection. Their specific antigens are unknown. TCRdb reanalysed the reads using MiXCR and keeps one entry per CDR3 protein. The sample yields around 500,000 distinct CDR3 sequences, roughly 43% seen once. The source was cultured PBMCs, collected from culture after CMV antigen stimulation. These receptors came from a human donor in good health (CMV status not recorded). Some clones in this sample may be carry-over from other donors' samples. The CDR3 runs from the conserved cysteine through the conserved F or W. The listing skips clone size in some rows; elsewhere it reads once, few, many or a size class.

CDR3	size	V	J
CASSSLAGEQYF	few	TRBV7-2	TRBJ2-7
CASRALAGGALYEQYF	NA	TRBV6-2/TRBV6-3	TRBJ2-7
CASSPPGWTGDYNYGYTF	NA	TRBV18	TRBJ1-2
CATRLAGSNEQFF	NA	TRBV28	TRBJ2-1
CASSLSERYMTQYF	few	TRBV27	TRBJ2-5
CASSYSSGTYERYF	once	TRBV6-2/TRBV6-3	TRBJ2-7
CASSPGRSGTEAFF	few	TRBV7-2	TRBJ1-1
CASSSRGTTSSGNTIYF	NA	TRBV19	TRBJ1-3
CASSLGTGSSTDTQYF	NA	TRBV7-2	TRBJ2-3
CASSLAGPISYEQYF	NA	TRBV7-9	TRBJ2-7
CSVNDGNSYEQYF	NA	TRBV29-1	TRBJ2-7
CSVEAQGPTSPDTQYF	NA	TRBV29-1	TRBJ2-3
CASSFNRGISGYTF	many	TRBV7-2	TRBJ1-2
CASSFSAEWAPHRGLNTEAFF	NA	TRBV28	TRBJ1-1
CASSSDGFNEKLFF	NA	TRBV7-6	TRBJ1-4
CATQGLFNEQFF	NA	TRBV10-2	TRBJ2-1
CSAGQDYTEAFF	NA	TRBV29-1	TRBJ1-1
CASSLAGTAKNIQYF	NA	TRBV7-9	TRBJ2-4
CASSEFTNEKLFF	NA	TRBV25-1	TRBJ1-4
CSAIGRGGYEKLFF	few	TRBV20-1	TRBJ1-4
CASTTPPGELFF	few	TRBV2	TRBJ2-2
CASRDSLETQYF	many	TRBV6-1	TRBJ2-5
CASSLLADLTDTQYF	NA	TRBV12-3/TRBV12-4	TRBJ2-3
CASSREVVNQPQHF	few	TRBV7-2	TRBJ1-5
CASSSTSGAYEQYF	NA	TRBV12-3/TRBV12-4	TRBJ2-7
CASSFSDRGSYEQYF	NA	TRBV7-4	TRBJ2-7